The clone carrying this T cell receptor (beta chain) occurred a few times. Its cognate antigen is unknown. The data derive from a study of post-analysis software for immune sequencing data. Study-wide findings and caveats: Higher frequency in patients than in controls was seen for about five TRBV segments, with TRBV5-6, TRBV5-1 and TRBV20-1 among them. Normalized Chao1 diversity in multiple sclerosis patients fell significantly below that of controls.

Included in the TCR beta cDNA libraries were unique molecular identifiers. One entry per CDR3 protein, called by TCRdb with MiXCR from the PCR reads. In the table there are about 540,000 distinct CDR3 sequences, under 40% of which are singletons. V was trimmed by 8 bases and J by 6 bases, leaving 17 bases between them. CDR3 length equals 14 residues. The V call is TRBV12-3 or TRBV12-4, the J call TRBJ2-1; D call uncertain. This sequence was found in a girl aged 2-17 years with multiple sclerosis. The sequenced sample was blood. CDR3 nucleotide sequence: TGTGCCAGCGGCCTAAGACATGGCAGCAATGAGCAGTTCTTC. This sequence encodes CASGLRHGSNEQFF.